These 16 T cell receptor beta chains were all obtained from the same sample, sequenced in a study of blood T cell repertoires in COVID-19. Only in-frame clones appear in the TCRdb table, and some are missing; sequencing was by immunoSEQ multiplex PCR. Of over 100,000 clones in the sample, roughly 84% are singletons; the top ten hold nearly 0.85%. The sequenced material came from peripheral blood. The receptor source for this set is a woman aged 65 to 85 with acute or convalescent COVID-19.

This clone appeared a few times. This rearrangement joins TRBV19 to TRBJ1-2; D not resolved. Trimming took 5 bases from V and 4 from J, leaving 17 bases between them. Looked up from germline, CDR1 is LNHDA and CDR2 is SQIVND (reference sequence). CDR3 size: 15 residues. CDR3 in amino acids: CASSYTTSDFYGYTF. The DNA for the CDR3 is TGTGCCAGTAGTTACACAACCTCGGACTTCTATGGCTACACCTTC.

DNA for the CDR3: TGTGCCAGCAGACGGACAGAGAACACTGAAGCTTTCTTT. As protein: CASRRTENTEAFF. The chain has TRBV6-5 and TRBJ1-1; weak D call: TRBD1 (6 bases). Trimming removed 6 bases from V and 1 base from J, with 9 bases in between. From germline, CDR1 is MNHEY and CDR2 SVGAGI. CDR3 length: 13 residues.

This CDR3 reads CASSRSGTGNNEQFF. In nucleotides, the CDR3 is TGTGCCAGCAGCAGGTCCGGGACAGGGAACAATGAGCAGTTCTTC. The chain carries TRBV7-6 and TRBJ2-1; 9 nucleotides agree with TRBD1. The CDR3 extends over 15 amino acids. Per the germline V gene, CDR1 is SGHVS and CDR2 is FNYEAQ. The junction had 7 bases not matched to a gene; V was cut back by 5 bases and J by 5 bases.

There are a few counts of this clone. This chain connects TRBV27 to TRBJ2-1; 11 bases align to TRBD1. This CDR3 is built from 15 residues. V was pared by 7 bases and J by 8 bases, with 10 bases of the junction left unmatched. Germline values: CDR1 MNHEY, CDR2 SMNVEV (reference sequence). The CDR3 reads CASTRRGQGVDEQFF. DNA for the CDR3: TGTGCCAGCACCCGACGGGGACAGGGGGTTGATGAGCAGTTCTTC.

This clone was seen a handful of times. J is TRBJ1-4 and V is TRBV19; D is unresolved. Germline V gene lookup returns CDR1 LNHDA and CDR2 SQIVND (reference sequence). The CDR3 runs 16 residues. V lost 0 bases and J 7 bases, leaving 15 bases between the germline ends. The CDR3 loop is CASSIDHLRPGEKLFF. Written as DNA, the CDR3 is TGTGCCAGTAGTATAGATCATTTACGGCCGGGTGAAAAACTGTTTTTT.

V gene TRBV10-1 combines with J gene TRBJ2-3, with 7 bases lining up with TRBD1. The CDR3 totals 13 residues. The germline CDR1 and CDR2 sequences are WNHNN and SYGVQD (reference sequence). Trimming removed 6 bases from V and 4 bases from J; junction bases left unmatched: 4. The CDR3 spells CASRGDRADTQYF. In nucleotides, the CDR3 is TGCGCCAGCAGAGGTGACAGGGCAGATACGCAGTATTTT.

J is TRBJ2-3 and V is TRBV10-3, with D perhaps matching TRBD2 (6 bases). V gave up 4 bases and J gave up 1 base, with 15 bases separating them. The CDR3 has 16 residues. Germline CDR1 ENHRY, CDR2 SYGVKD. The CDR3 DNA is TGTGCCATCAGTGCCGTGGGGCGGGATGGCACAGATACGCAGTATTTT. Its translation is CAISAVGRDGTDTQYF.

The J gene is TRBJ1-2, the V gene TRBV6-6; D call uncertain. The V and J ends lost 5 bases and 3 bases respectively, with 10 bases between them. The V gene's germline CDR1 is MNHNY and CDR2 SVGAGI (reference sequence). This CDR3 has 13 amino acids. CDR3 DNA: TGTGCCAGCAGTCCCAGGAGGGACTATGGCTACACCTTC. Encoded protein: CASSPRRDYGYTF.

V usage is TRBV7-2 and J usage is TRBJ2-4; 8 bases align to TRBD1. Trimming cost V 5 bases and J 9 bases; bases outside gene matches: 12. There are 15 residues in the CDR3. The germline V gene encodes CDR1 SGHTA and CDR2 FQGNSA. The CDR3 here is CASSAGTGVGSIQYF. The CDR3, as DNA: TGTGCCAGCAGCGCCGGGACAGGTGTAGGAAGCATTCAGTACTTC.

This chain connects TRBV7-2 to TRBJ1-6; 11 bases line up with TRBD1. In germline, CDR1 is SGHTA, CDR2 FQGNSA. The ends lost 1 base at V and 9 bases at J; junction bases unmatched: 8. This CDR3 has 17 amino acids. The CDR3 nucleotides are TGTGCCAGCAGCTTAGGGTCTCCAGGGACAGGGGGTTCACCCCTCCACTTT. Its translation is CASSLGSPGTGGSPLHF.

The J gene is TRBJ2-2, the V gene TRBV24-1; 7 nucleotides align to TRBD2. Germline values: CDR1 KGHDR, CDR2 SFDVKD. Losses at the gene ends were 4 bases for V and 4 bases for J; bases not matched to a gene: 8. This CDR3 comprises 16 residues. CDR3 coding DNA: TGTGCCACCAGTGACAGCGGGACCTCAGGCACCGGGGAGCTGTTTTTT. It yields the protein CATSDSGTSGTGELFF.

The chain carries TRBV29-1 and TRBJ2-5, with 9 nucleotides matching TRBD2. V shed 3 bases and J 2 bases; nucleotides not matched to a gene: 7. This CDR3 region has 15 residues. CDR1 and CDR2 from the germline V gene are SQVTM and ANQGSEA. The CDR3 nucleotides are TGCAGCGTTGAGAGGCGCGGGGGGGGACAAGAGACCCAGTACTTC. Translating it yields CSVERRGGGQETQYF.

This chain joins TRBV4-1 and TRBJ1-1, with 8 bases that match TRBD1. Germline V lookup: CDR1 MGHRA, CDR2 YSYEKL. CDR3 length equals 14 residues. With 4 bases clipped from V and 4 bases from J, the junction kept 5 bases outside the gene matches. The CDR3 reads CASSRRQGFTEAFF. The CDR3 nucleotides read TGCGCCAGCAGCCGTCGACAGGGGTTCACTGAAGCTTTCTTT.

The chain employs TRBV7-2 and TRBJ2-7; the D gene is possibly TRBD2 (7 bases). The germline CDR1 and CDR2 sequences are SGHTA and FQGNSA. This CDR3 contains 14 residues. V was cut by 1 base and J by 2 bases, with 9 bases left in between. The CDR3 region has the DNA TGTGCCAGCAGCTTAGAGGGGGGGCCCTACGAGCAGTACTTC. Translating it yields CASSLEGGPYEQYF.

This clone was picked up one time. V and J are TRBV6-5 and TRBJ2-1; D is unresolved. Trimming pared 6 bases from V and 13 bases from J, leaving 19 bases between. Germline lookup yields CDR1 MNHEY and CDR2 SVGAGI. The CDR3 is 13 amino acids. This CDR3 is CASRLGLVPEQFF. CDR3 bases: TGTGCCAGCAGGCTGGGCCTCGTGCCGGAACAGTTCTTC.

The chain combines TRBV5-1 with TRBJ1-3; weak D call: TRBD1 (5 bases). The CDR3 runs 16 residues. The V and J ends lost 3 bases and 1 base respectively, with 14 bases between them. Germline CDR1 reads SGHRS; CDR2 reads YFSETQ. CDR3 in amino acids: CASSYTVAGSGNTIYF. CDR3 nucleotides: TGCGCCAGCAGCTACACCGTGGCAGGGTCTGGAAACACCATATATTTT.